Listed below are T cell receptor beta chains from one sample, sequenced in a study of cytomegalovirus exposure and HLA in healthy donors. This table comes from immunoSEQ multiplex PCR, and its TCRdb copy is limited to in-frame clones, with some not included. Of about 55,000 clones in the sample, about 67% were seen once. Sequencing used PBMCs. These receptors were collected from a middle-aged man in good health and CMV-seropositive. CDR3s include the opening cysteine and the closing phenylalanine or tryptophan. A D gene is named only where the DNA matches it firmly. Expanded clones are given a class, and other clones once, few, many or no size at all.

j_call | clone_size | d_call | v_call | cdr3_nt | cdr3_aa
TRBJ2-5 | few | NA | TRBV9 | TGTGCCAGCAGCGTTATCCAGGGTCCCCAAGAGACCCAGTACTTC | CASSVIQGPQETQYF
TRBJ1-6 | few | NA | TRBV6-5 | TGTGCCAGCAAGGTACAGGGAGCCAATTCACCCCTCCACTTT | CASKVQGANSPLHF
TRBJ2-1 | NA | TRBD1 | TRBV5-4 | TGTGCCAGCTACGCCGGGACAGAGGCAGACAATGAGCAGTTCTTC | CASYAGTEADNEQFF
TRBJ2-7 | NA | TRBD2 | TRBV7-7 | TGTGCTAGCAGCTTGGGGACTAGCGAGTACTACGAGCAGTACTTC | CASSLGTSEYYEQYF
TRBJ2-1 | NA | NA | TRBV21-1 | TGTGCCAGCAACCTAACAGTTATGGTCTACAATGAGCAGTTCTTC | CASNLTVMVYNEQFF
TRBJ1-2 | NA | NA | TRBV7-9 | TGTGCCAGCAGCTTAAGCCAGGGGCGAGACTATGGCTACACCTTC | CASSLSQGRDYGYTF
TRBJ2-7 | few | NA | TRBV6-5 | TGTGCCAGCAGTTACGGGAGTAGTACTGGGTACGAGCAGTACTTC | CASSYGSSTGYEQYF
TRBJ1-2 | NA | TRBD1 | TRBV6-6 | TGTGCCAGCAGCCCAGGACAGGGGACTTATGGCTACACCTTC | CASSPGQGTYGYTF
TRBJ1-1 | NA | NA | TRBV2 | TGTGCCAGCAGGGACAGACAGGTTACTGAAGCTTTCTTT | CASRDRQVTEAFF
TRBJ2-7 | few | TRBD2 | TRBV10-2 | TGCGCCAGCAGGACTCGCGGGGGGATCTACGTGCAGTACTTC | CASRTRGGIYVQYF
TRBJ2-3 | NA | NA | TRBV7-9 | TGTGCCAGCAGCTTGGCGGGGCGAGGAGATACGCAGTATTTT | CASSLAGRGDTQYF
TRBJ2-7 | NA | NA | TRBV6-6 | TGTGCCAGCAGTTACCCTAGCAGCGGCGAGCAGTACTTC | CASSYPSSGEQYF
TRBJ2-7 | few | NA | TRBV2 | TGTGCCAGCAGCCGGGACATACTCTCCTACGAGCAGTACTTC | CASSRDILSYEQYF
TRBJ1-1 | once | TRBD1 | TRBV6-1 | TGTGCCAGCAGAGCGGACAGGGGAACCACTGAAGCTTTCTTT | CASRADRGTTEAFF
TRBJ1-4 | NA | TRBD1 | TRBV19 | TGTGCCAGTACCACGACAGGGAGAGCAACTAATGAAAAACTGTTTTTT | CASTTTGRATNEKLFF
TRBJ2-7 | NA | NA | TRBV18 | TGTGCCAGCTCCCCAAGACAGGGGAGGGAAGTCTACGAGCAGTACTTC | CASSPRQGREVYEQYF